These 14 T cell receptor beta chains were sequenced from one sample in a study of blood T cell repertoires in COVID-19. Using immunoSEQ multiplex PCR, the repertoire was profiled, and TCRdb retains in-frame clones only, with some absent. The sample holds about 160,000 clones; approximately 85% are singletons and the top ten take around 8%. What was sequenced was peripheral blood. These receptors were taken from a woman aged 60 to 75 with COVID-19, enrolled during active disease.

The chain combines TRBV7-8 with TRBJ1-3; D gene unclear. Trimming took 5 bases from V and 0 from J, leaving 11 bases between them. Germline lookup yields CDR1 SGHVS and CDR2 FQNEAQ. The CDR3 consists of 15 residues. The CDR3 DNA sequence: TGTGCCAGCAGCATCAGTGCCTCCTCTGGAAACACCATATATTTT. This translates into CASSISASSGNTIYF. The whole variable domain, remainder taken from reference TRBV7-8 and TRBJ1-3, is GAGVSQSPRYKVAKRGQDVALRCDPISGHVSLFWYQQALGQGPEFLTYFQNEAQLDKSGLPSDRFFAERPEGSVSTLKIQRTQQEDSAVYLCASSISASSGNTIYFGEGSWLTVV.

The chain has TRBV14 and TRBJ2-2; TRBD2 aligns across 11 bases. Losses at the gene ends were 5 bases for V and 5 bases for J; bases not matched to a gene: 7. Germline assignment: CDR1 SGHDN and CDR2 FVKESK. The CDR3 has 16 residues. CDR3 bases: TGTGCCAGCAGCGCAGCCAGACTAGCGGGGACCGGGGAGCTGTTTTTT. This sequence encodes CASSAARLAGTGELFF.

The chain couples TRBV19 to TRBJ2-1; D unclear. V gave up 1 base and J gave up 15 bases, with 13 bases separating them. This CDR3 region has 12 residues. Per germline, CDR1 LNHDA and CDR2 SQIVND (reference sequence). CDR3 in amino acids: CASSIVNSVLFF. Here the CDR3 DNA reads TGTGCCAGTAGTATAGTAAACTCGGTATTGTTCTTC.

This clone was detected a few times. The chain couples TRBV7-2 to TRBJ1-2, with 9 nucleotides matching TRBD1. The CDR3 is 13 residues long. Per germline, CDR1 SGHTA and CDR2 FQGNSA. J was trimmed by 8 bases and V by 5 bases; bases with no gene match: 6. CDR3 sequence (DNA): TGTGCCAGCAGCCCATGGACAGGGGAGGGCTACACCTTC. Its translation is CASSPWTGEGYTF.

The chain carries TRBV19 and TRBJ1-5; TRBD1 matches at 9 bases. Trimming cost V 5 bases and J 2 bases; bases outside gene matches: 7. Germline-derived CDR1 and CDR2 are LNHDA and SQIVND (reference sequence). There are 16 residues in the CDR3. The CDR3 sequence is CASSSRDRARNQPQHF. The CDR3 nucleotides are TGTGCCAGTAGTTCTCGGGACAGGGCACGCAATCAGCCCCAGCATTTT.

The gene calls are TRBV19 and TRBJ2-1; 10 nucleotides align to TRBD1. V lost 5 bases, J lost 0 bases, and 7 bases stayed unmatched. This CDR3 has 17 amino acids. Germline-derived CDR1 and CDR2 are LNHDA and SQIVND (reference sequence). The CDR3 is CASSVGTGVPSYNEQFF. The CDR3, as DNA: TGTGCCAGTAGTGTAGGGACAGGGGTTCCCTCCTACAATGAGCAGTTCTTC.

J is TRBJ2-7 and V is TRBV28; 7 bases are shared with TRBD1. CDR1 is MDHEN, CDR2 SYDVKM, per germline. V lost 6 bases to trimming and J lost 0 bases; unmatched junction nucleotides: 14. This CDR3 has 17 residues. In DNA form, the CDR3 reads TGTGCCAGCAGCTATTACCCGGGGACAGTGAGCTCCTACGAGCAGTACTTC. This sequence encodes CASSYYPGTVSSYEQYF. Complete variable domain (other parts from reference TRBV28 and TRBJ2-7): DVKVTQSSRYLVKRTGEKVFLECVQDMDHENMFWYRQDPGLGLRLIYFSYDVKMKEKGDIPEGYSVSREKKERFSLILESASTNQTSMYLCASSYYPGTVSSYEQYFGPGTRLTVT.

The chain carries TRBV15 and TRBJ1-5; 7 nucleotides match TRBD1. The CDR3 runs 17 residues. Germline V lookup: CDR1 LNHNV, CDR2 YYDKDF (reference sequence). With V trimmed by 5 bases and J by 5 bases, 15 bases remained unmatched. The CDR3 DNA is TGTGCCACCAGCCGGTTCACAACAGGGGATGTTTATCAGCCCCAGCATTTT. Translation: CATSRFTTGDVYQPQHF.

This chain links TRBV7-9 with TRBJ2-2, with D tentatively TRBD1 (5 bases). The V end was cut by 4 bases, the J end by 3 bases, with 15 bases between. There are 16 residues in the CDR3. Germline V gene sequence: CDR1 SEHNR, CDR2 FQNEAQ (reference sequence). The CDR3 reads CASSSPLTEHTGELFF. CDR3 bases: TGTGCCAGCAGCTCCCCTTTGACAGAACACACCGGGGAGCTGTTTTTT.

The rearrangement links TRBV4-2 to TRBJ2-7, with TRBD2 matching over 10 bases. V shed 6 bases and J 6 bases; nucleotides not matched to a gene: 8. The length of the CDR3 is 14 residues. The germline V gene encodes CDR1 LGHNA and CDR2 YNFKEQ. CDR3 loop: CASSYDSSGSEQYF. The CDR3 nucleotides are TGTGCCAGCAGTTACGACTCTAGCGGGAGCGAGCAGTACTTC.

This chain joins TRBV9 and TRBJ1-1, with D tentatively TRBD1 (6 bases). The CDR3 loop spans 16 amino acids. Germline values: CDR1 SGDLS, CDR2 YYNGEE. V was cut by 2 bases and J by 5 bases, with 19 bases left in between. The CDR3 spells CASSVGPPGQGTEAFF. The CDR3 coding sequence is TGTGCCAGCAGCGTTGGGCCCCCAGGGCAGGGGACTGAAGCTTTCTTT.

CDR3 in amino acids: CASSLLAGATNEKLFF. The CDR3 DNA follows: TGTGCCAGCAGTTTATTGGCGGGAGCAACTAATGAAAAACTGTTTTTT. The chain recombines TRBV28 with TRBJ1-4, with no clear D. The CDR3 length is 16 residues. V dropped 1 base and J dropped 0 bases, with 9 bases sitting between them. The germline gives CDR1 MDHEN, CDR2 SYDVKM.

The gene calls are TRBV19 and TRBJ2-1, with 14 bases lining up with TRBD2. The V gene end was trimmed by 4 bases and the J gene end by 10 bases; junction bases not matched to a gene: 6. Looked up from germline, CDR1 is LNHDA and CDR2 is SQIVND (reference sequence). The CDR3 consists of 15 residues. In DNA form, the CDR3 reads TGTGCCAGTAGTACTGGACTAGCGGGGGGCATAGAGCAGTTCTTC. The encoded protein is CASSTGLAGGIEQFF. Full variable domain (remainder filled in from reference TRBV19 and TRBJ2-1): DGGITQSPKYLFRKEGQNVTLSCEQNLNHDAMYWYRQDPGQGLRLIYYSQIVNDFQKGDIAEGYSVSREKKESFPLTVTSAQKNPTAFYLCASSTGLAGGIEQFFGPGTRLTVL.

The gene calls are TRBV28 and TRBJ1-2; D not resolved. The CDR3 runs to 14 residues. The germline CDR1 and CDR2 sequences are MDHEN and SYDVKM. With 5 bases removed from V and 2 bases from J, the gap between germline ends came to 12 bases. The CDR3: CASSHRRSNYGYTF. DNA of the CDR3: TGTGCCAGCAGTCACCGTCGGTCCAACTATGGCTACACCTTC.